These 9 T cell receptor beta chains were sequenced from one sample in a study of T-cell memory formation after mild COVID-19. One entry per CDR3 protein, called by TCRdb with MiXCR from the 5' RACE reads. The data show just over 400,000 distinct CDR3 sequences, with around a quarter seen just once and 10% to 15% held by the top ten. The sequenced sample was PBMCs or a T cell subset sorted from them (not recorded which). These receptors all stem from an adult woman who had mild COVID-19 (a few samples of this study predate the infection). Cell type and time point are not known.

The chain is built from TRBV6-1 and TRBJ1-6, with 8 bases aligning to TRBD1. There are 14 residues in the CDR3. Germline CDR1 MNHNS, CDR2 SASEGT. V was pared by 7 bases and J by 10 bases, with 9 bases of the junction left unmatched. In DNA, the CDR3 is TGTGCCAGCACAGAGGACAGGGTGGACTCACCCCTCCACTTT. It specifies CASTEDRVDSPLHF.

This clonotype was detected only a few times. The gene calls are TRBV19 and TRBJ1-1; TRBD1 might be the D (6 bases). CDR3 size: 14 residues. Germline CDR1 and CDR2: LNHDA and SQIVND (reference sequence). V was cut by 4 bases and J by 1 base, with 10 bases left in between. The CDR3 is CASSTGQSNTEAFF. The CDR3 bases are TGTGCCAGTAGTACAGGACAGTCGAACACTGAAGCTTTCTTT. The entire variable domain, with the rest obtained from reference TRBV19 and TRBJ1-1, is as follows: DGGITQSPKYLFRKEGQNVTLSCEQNLNHDAMYWYRQDPGQGLRLIYYSQIVNDFQKGDIAEGYSVSREKKESFPLTVTSAQKNPTAFYLCASSTGQSNTEAFFGQGTRLTVV.

The rearrangement joins TRBV3-1 to TRBJ2-5, with 10 bases lining up with TRBD1. Per germline, CDR1 LGHDT and CDR2 YNNKEL (reference sequence). V shed 8 bases and J 2 bases; nucleotides not matched to a gene: 5. This CDR3 comprises 14 residues. The CDR3 is CASARDRGQETQYF. The CDR3 DNA is TGTGCCAGCGCCAGGGACAGGGGACAAGAGACCCAGTACTTC.

The sample holds a few counts of this clonotype. V usage is TRBV3-1 and J usage is TRBJ2-5; TRBD2 matches 11 bases. The germline V gene has CDR1 LGHDT and CDR2 YNNKEL (reference sequence). The CDR3 spans 17 residues. V lost 1 base to trimming and J lost 7 bases; unmatched junction nucleotides: 11. In DNA, the CDR3 is TGTGCCAGCAGCCAAGGAGCCTTAGCGGGGGGGATCTTGACCCAGTACTTC. It encodes CASSQGALAGGILTQYF.

This clonotype has just a few counts. The rearrangement uses TRBV2 and TRBJ2-7; 11 bases fit TRBD1. V trimming: 5 bases; J trimming: 9 bases; junction bases outside the gene matches: 12. Germline V lookup: CDR1 SNHLY, CDR2 FYNNEI. This CDR3 is 15 amino acids long. CDR3 DNA sequence: TGTGCCAGCAGTTCCGGGACAGGGGGGCCTGGGCGGCAGTACTTC. It encodes CASSSGTGGPGRQYF.

This clonotype was counted only a few times. V usage is TRBV5-1 and J usage is TRBJ2-5; the D gene is possibly TRBD1 (6 bases). This CDR3 spans 16 amino acids. V lost 1 base, J lost 2 bases, and 15 bases lay in between. The germline CDR1 and CDR2 sequences are SGHRS and YFSETQ. Here the CDR3 reads CASSLKGERGQETQYF. CDR3 in DNA: TGCGCCAGCAGCTTGAAGGGGGAACGCGGACAAGAGACCCAGTACTTC.

This chain joins TRBV7-2 and TRBJ1-4; no reliable D call. Germline loops: CDR1 SGHTA, CDR2 FQGNSA. The CDR3 contains 15 residues. V lost 5 bases, J lost 8 bases, and 18 bases lay in between. This CDR3 reads CASSNPLGVGEKLFF. DNA of the CDR3: TGTGCCAGCAGCAACCCATTGGGCGTGGGGGAAAAACTGTTTTTT.

This clonotype appeared a few times. The chain has TRBV5-1 and TRBJ2-1, with 9 bases identical to TRBD2. V gave up 0 bases and J gave up 9 bases; unmatched junction bases: 16. Germline V gives CDR1 SGHRS, CDR2 YFSETQ. The CDR3 loop spans 18 amino acids. The CDR3 sequence is CASSLDAPSGAHIGEQFF. In DNA form, the CDR3 reads TGCGCCAGCAGCTTGGATGCCCCTAGCGGGGCCCACATAGGTGAGCAGTTCTTC.

In this sample, this clonotype turned up a few times. CDR3 protein: CASSLGEVTDTQYF. The CDR3 nucleotides are TGCGCCAGCAGCTTGGGGGAGGTCACAGATACGCAGTATTTT. The genes are TRBV5-1 and TRBJ2-3, with D perhaps TRBD2 (6 bases). The CDR3 extends over 14 amino acids. V was trimmed by 0 bases and J by 2 bases, leaving 7 bases between them. The V gene's germline CDR1 is SGHRS and CDR2 YFSETQ.